The following is a TCR beta chain sequence with its context. Its antigen remains unknown. The data originate from a study of vaccination and CD4 T cells after COVID-19. Study background: Nasal swab PCR had shown SARS-CoV-2 positivity in the convalescent patients (about 9 mild cases, one severe case). Sampling that followed vaccination took place a median about 71 days after dose two, within a range of 14 to 241. Overlapping spike peptides of SARS-CoV-2, HCoV-NL63, HCoV-OC43 and HCoV-229E were used, and cells were stimulated with them.

This CDR3 has 17 residues. V shed 0 bases and J shed 7 bases, with 16 bases lying between them. The V gene's germline CDR1 is MNHEY and CDR2 SVGAGI. Sequencing of the DNA from cultured CD4+ T cells was carried out with the Oncomine TCR Beta short-read assay. One entry per CDR3 protein, called by TCRdb with MiXCR from the PCR reads. The table records 20,000 to 25,000 distinct CDR3 sequences, roughly 50% of them present only once. Treatment reported: roughly 10-day PBMC culture with coronavirus spike peptide pools or control peptides (ViraFEST assay). Each of days 3 and 7 saw half the medium replaced by fresh IL-2 medium.

The sample was CD4+ T cells from blood, cultured in vitro. The chain joins TRBV6-5 to TRBJ1-6; TRBD1 might be the D (6 bases). This receptor was obtained from a human donor who had recovered from COVID-19. CDR3 sequence reads: CASSYSRRGAQNSPLHF. In DNA, the CDR3 is TGTGCCAGCAGTTACTCGAGACGGGGGGCGCAAAATTCACCCCTCCACTTT.